These T cell receptor beta chains were read from a single sample in a study of blood T cells in healthy people across ages. TCRdb reprocessed the 5' RACE reads with MiXCR, giving one entry per CDR3 protein. This table has roughly 680,000 distinct CDR3 sequences, approximately 50% appearing once. The sample consisted of blood. Source of these receptors: a woman aged 60-75 years in good health. The CDR3 runs from the conserved cysteine through the conserved F or W. D genes are given only for firm matches. Where a row states a size, it is once, few, many or the class of an expanded clone; other rows omit it.

>TRBV5-1|-|TRBJ1-6|-
TGCGCCAGCAGCTTGGCCAGCTCCTATAATTCACCCCTCCACTTT
CASSLASSYNSPLHF
>TRBV12-3/TRBV12-4|-|TRBJ2-1|many
TGTGCCAGCAGTTTTGGGGGTACTAGCTACAATGAGCAGTTCTTC
CASSFGGTSYNEQFF
>TRBV11-2|-|TRBJ2-1|-
TGTGCCAGCAGACCCTCCGGGGCTAGGGAGCAGTTCTTC
CASRPSGAREQFF
>TRBV27|-|TRBJ2-7|-
TGTGCCAGCAGTTTATGGGGGGCCAACGAGCAGTACTTC
CASSLWGANEQYF
>TRBV7-2|TRBD1|TRBJ1-5|-
TGTGCCAGCAGCCGCTCCGGGACAGGCAATCAGCCCCAGCATTTT
CASSRSGTGNQPQHF
>TRBV28|-|TRBJ2-7|-
TGTGCCAGCAGTCCTTCGGACAGTACTTACGAGCAGTACTTC
CASSPSDSTYEQYF
>TRBV10-3|-|TRBJ2-7|-
TGTGCCATCAGGACCGAGGGGCCTTCCTACGAGCAGTACTTC
CAIRTEGPSYEQYF
>TRBV12-3/TRBV12-4|-|TRBJ1-6|-
TGTGCCAGCAGTTTACGGCAGGGAGGCTCACCCCTCCACTTT
CASSLRQGGSPLHF
>TRBV7-9|TRBD2|TRBJ2-1|few
TGTGCCAGCAGCTTGTCGGGCGGGGGACTAGCGGCCAAATCCCACAATGAGCAGTTCTTC
CASSLSGGGLAAKSHNEQFF
>TRBV7-2|-|TRBJ2-1|-
TGTGCCAGCAGCTTACGGTACAAGGAGCAGTTCTTC
CASSLRYKEQFF
>TRBV29-1|-|TRBJ2-5|-
TGCAGCTCCTGTACCGGGACGTTGGAGCAGTACTTC
CSSCTGTLEQYF
>TRBV4-1|TRBD2|TRBJ2-1|few
TGCGCCAGCAGCCCCTTAGCGGGAGCAAGTGACAATGAGCAGTTCTTC
CASSPLAGASDNEQFF
>TRBV7-8|-|TRBJ2-3|few
TGTGTTGTTCCGGGCGGGGCTAGCACGGGAACAGATACGCAGTATTTT
CVVPGGASTGTDTQYF
>TRBV6-5|-|TRBJ1-5|-
TGTGCCAGCAGTTACTCGTGGAGGGGCCGCTATAGCAATCAGCCCCAGCATTTT
CASSYSWRGRYSNQPQHF
>TRBV28|-|TRBJ1-2|-
TGTGCCAGCAGTTTCCATCAGGATGATGGCTACACCTTC
CASSFHQDDGYTF
>TRBV4-3|-|TRBJ1-6|-
TGCGCCAGCAGCCAAGCAGCTGATTCACCCCTCCACTTT
CASSQAADSPLHF
>TRBV5-5|-|TRBJ1-6|-
TGTGCCAGCAGCCGCAGGGTTAGGACCGATAATTCACCCCTCCACTTT
CASSRRVRTDNSPLHF
>TRBV27|TRBD1|TRBJ1-1|-
TGTGCCAGCAGTTTCTCAGGGGGCAGGAGTCGCACTGAAGCTTTCTTT
CASSFSGGRSRTEAFF
>TRBV5-1|-|TRBJ1-2|-
TGCGCCAGCAGCTCGGAGGGGTCGGCAAATGGCTACACCTTC
CASSSEGSANGYTF
>TRBV20-1|-|TRBJ2-7|-
TGCAGTGCTAGAGATGGGAGCAGAGGGGGGCCCTCAGGGGAGCAGTACTTC
CSARDGSRGGPSGEQYF
>TRBV27|TRBD1|TRBJ2-6|few
TGTGCCAGCAGTTTGGGACAGGGTCGGGGGGCCAACGTCCTGACTTTC
CASSLGQGRGANVLTF
>TRBV4-2|TRBD2|TRBJ2-5|-
TGTGCCAGCAGCCAAGGTGGACTAGCGGGAGGGCAAGAGACCCAGTACTTC
CASSQGGLAGGQETQYF
>TRBV20-1|TRBD1|TRBJ2-1|-
TGCAGTGCTCCGGGACAGAACAATGAGCAGTTCTTC
CSAPGQNNEQFF
>TRBV5-1|TRBD1|TRBJ2-7|-
TGCGCCAGCAGCCGTACAGGGGGGAGGTGGTCCTACGAGCAGTACTTC
CASSRTGGRWSYEQYF
>TRBV28|TRBD1|TRBJ1-2|-
TGTGCCAGCAGTTTACCGGGACAGGGACTTGGCTACACCTTC
CASSLPGQGLGYTF
>TRBV20-1|-|TRBJ2-7|few
TGCAGTGCTAGAGATCGCAGGGGAAACTACGAGCAGTACTTC
CSARDRRGNYEQYF
>TRBV5-1|TRBD2|TRBJ2-1|few
TGCGCCAGCAGCTCTTCCGGGACTAGCGGGAGGGTAACTTACAATGAGCAGTTCTTC
CASSSSGTSGRVTYNEQFF
>TRBV20-1|-|TRBJ2-7|few
TGCAGTGGCCTGGGACCATCGTACGAGCAGTACTTC
CSGLGPSYEQYF
>TRBV7-9|TRBD1|TRBJ2-2|-
TGTGCCAGCAGCCCCCCGTTGACAGGGTTTAACACCGGGGAGCTGTTTTTT
CASSPPLTGFNTGELFF
>TRBV7-8|TRBD1|TRBJ2-4|-
TGTGCCAGCAGCTTAAGCTCGGGACAGGGCCCCCAATTGCAGTACTTC
CASSLSSGQGPQLQYF
>TRBV20-1|-|TRBJ2-1|-
TGCAGCCCGGCCCCCGGGTTTGAAAATGAGCAGTTCTTC
CSPAPGFENEQFF
>TRBV9|TRBD1|TRBJ2-2|-
TGTGCCAGCACCCCGGACAGGGGGAACACCGGGGAGTTGTTTTTT
CASTPDRGNTGELFF
>TRBV16|TRBD1|TRBJ2-7|many
TGTGCCAGCAGCCGGTCCGGGACAGGGTCAAGGGAGCAGTACTTC
CASSRSGTGSREQYF
>TRBV20-1|-|TRBJ1-1|few
TGCAGTGGCACAGGGTCAGGTGAAGCTTTCTTT
CSGTGSGEAFF
>TRBV20-1|TRBD1|TRBJ1-6|-
TGCAGTGCTAGAGTCTTCTTCGGCGGGACAGGGGGTAATTCACCCCTCCACTTT
CSARVFFGGTGGNSPLHF
>TRBV29-1|-|TRBJ2-7|-
TGCAGCGTGGTCTCAGGGGACTCCTACGAGCAGTACTTC
CSVVSGDSYEQYF
>TRBV30|TRBD2|TRBJ2-1|-
TGTGCCTGGAGTCTAGCGGGAGTAGTCAATGAGCAGTTCTTC
CAWSLAGVVNEQFF
>TRBV25-1|TRBD1|TRBJ1-4|-
TGTGCCAGCAGTGACTCTCACAGGGGGATAACTAATGAAAAACTGTTTTTT
CASSDSHRGITNEKLFF
>TRBV7-3|-|TRBJ1-1|many
TGTGCCAGCAGCTTAAACCAACACACTGAAGCTTTCTTT
CASSLNQHTEAFF
>TRBV20-1|TRBD2|TRBJ2-7|few
TGCAGCTTTGGGACTAGCGGGAGGTCTCACTACGAGCAGTACTTC
CSFGTSGRSHYEQYF
>TRBV4-1|-|TRBJ2-7|-
TGCGCCAGCAGCCAAGATCCCGGATGGACCTACGAGCAGTACTTC
CASSQDPGWTYEQYF
>TRBV27|-|TRBJ2-7|-
TGTGCCAGCAGTTTAGGCGCTACGGAATACTACGAGCAGTACTTC
CASSLGATEYYEQYF
>TRBV20-1|-|TRBJ2-5|-
TGCAGTGGTGCTAGAAACCTCCAAGAGACCCAGTACTTC
CSGARNLQETQYF
>TRBV6-1|TRBD2|TRBJ2-7|few
TGTGCTATAAAGCGGGGGTACGAGCAGTACTTC
CAIKRGYEQYF
>TRBV2|-|TRBJ1-2|-
TGTGCCGGGCAGGGGACGGAGGGGTATGGCTACACCTTC
CAGQGTEGYGYTF
>TRBV6-2/TRBV6-3|TRBD1|TRBJ2-7|-
TGTGCCAGCAGTTACGCGACAGGGGCCTCCCCTTGGTACGAGCAGTACTTC
CASSYATGASPWYEQYF
>TRBV7-2|-|TRBJ1-2|few
TGTGCCAGCAGCTTAGGTTTAGGCCTTTCTAACTATGGCTACACCTTC
CASSLGLGLSNYGYTF
>TRBV28|-|TRBJ2-5|few
TGTGCCAGCAGTGGGGTGGTCGGGACCCAGTACTTC
CASSGVVGTQYF
>TRBV29-1|-|TRBJ2-1|-
TGCAGCGTTGAGGTACAGGGAAAGAATGAGCAGTTCTTC
CSVEVQGKNEQFF
>TRBV5-1|-|TRBJ2-7|-
TGCGCCAGCAGCTCCCAAATCTACGAGCAGTACTTC
CASSSQIYEQYF
>TRBV15|-|TRBJ1-5|-
TGTGCCACCAGCCGTGGGGGGCTCAGCAATCAGCCCCAGCATTTT
CATSRGGLSNQPQHF